This T cell receptor (beta chain) was identified in a study of T cell changes during pregnancy in multiple sclerosis. Generated by immunoSEQ multiplex PCR, the TCRdb table keeps only in-frame clones and is missing some. The data show 45,000 to 60,000 clones, 92% seen once. The sequence was collected from a female donor with multiple sclerosis, enrolled in a pregnancy study. The sequences come from CD4+ T cells from peripheral blood mononuclear cells, collected in the second trimester of pregnancy.

This chain's CDR3 is CASSFVLQRETQYF. CDR3 nucleotides: TGCGCCAGCAGCTTTGTCTTACAGAGAGAGACCCAGTACTTC. This chain links TRBV5-1 with TRBJ2-5; D unresolved. Trimming cost V 2 bases and J 4 bases, with 12 bases left between them. Looked up from germline, CDR1 is SGHRS and CDR2 is YFSETQ. The CDR3 sequence is 14 residues long.